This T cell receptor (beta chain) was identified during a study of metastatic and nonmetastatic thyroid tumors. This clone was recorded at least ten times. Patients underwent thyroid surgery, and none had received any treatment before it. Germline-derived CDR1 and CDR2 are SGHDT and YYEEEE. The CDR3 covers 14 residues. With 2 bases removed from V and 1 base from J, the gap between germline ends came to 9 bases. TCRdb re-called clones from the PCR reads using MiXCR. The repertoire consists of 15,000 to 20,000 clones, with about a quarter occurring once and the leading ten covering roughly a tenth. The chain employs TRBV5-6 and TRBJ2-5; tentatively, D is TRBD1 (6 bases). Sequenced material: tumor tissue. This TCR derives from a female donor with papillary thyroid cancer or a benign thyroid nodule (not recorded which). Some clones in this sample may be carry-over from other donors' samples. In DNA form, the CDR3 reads TGTGCCAGCAGCTTACAGGGCACCCAAGAGACCCAGTACTTC. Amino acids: CASSLQGTQETQYF.